The 18 T cell receptor beta chains listed next were all sequenced from one sample in a study of blood T cells in healthy people across ages. With a J-beta primer mix and a sample-barcoded 5' primer, a second PCR ran roughly 6 to 11 cycles. MiXCR was run by TCRdb on the 5' RACE reads, yielding one entry per CDR3 protein. The sample yields a few hundred thousand distinct CDR3 sequences, about 25% seen once. Sequenced material: blood. The receptors come from a woman in her 70s in good health.

J is TRBJ2-2 and V is TRBV20-1, with unresolved D. Between the trimmed V and J ends, which lost 6 bases and 6 bases, there was a span of 20 bases. The CDR3 has 15 residues. Germline CDR1 and CDR2: DFQATT and SNEGSKA (reference sequence). CDR3 coding DNA: TGCAGTGCACCTTCCTATAGCTGGGCCGCCGGGGAGCTGTTTTTT. Encoded protein: CSAPSYSWAAGELFF.

This clonotype occurred a few times. The chain has TRBV7-2 and TRBJ2-2; D may be TRBD2 (6 bases). Germline V gene lookup returns CDR1 SGHTA and CDR2 FQGNSA. The germline V and J ends were trimmed by 6 bases and 6 bases, with 20 bases remaining between them. There are 16 residues in the CDR3. The DNA of the CDR3 is TGTGCCAGCAGACTTAGTTCTAGCGTTGTCGCCGGGGAGCTGTTTTTT. Protein: CASRLSSSVVAGELFF.

This clonotype was counted only a few times. The rearrangement joins TRBV7-2 to TRBJ2-2; TRBD2 might be the D (6 bases). CDR3 length: 19 amino acids. CDR1 is SGHTA and CDR2 is FQGNSA in the germline V gene. Trimming took 3 bases from V and 4 from J, leaving 24 bases between them. This chain's CDR3 is CASSFNPGLTSRGTGELFF. In DNA form, the CDR3 reads TGTGCCAGCAGCTTTAATCCCGGGTTGACTAGTAGGGGCACCGGGGAGCTGTTTTTT.

This clonotype was recorded a few times. The rearrangement uses TRBV5-1 and TRBJ2-5; 10 nucleotides match TRBD2. The germline CDR1 and CDR2 sequences are SGHRS and YFSETQ. V shed 4 bases, J shed 3 bases, and the junction held 6 bases outside the gene matches. The CDR3 runs 15 residues. The CDR3 DNA is TGCGCCAGCAGCACCTCACTAGCGGGAAAAGAGACCCAGTACTTC. Its translation: CASSTSLAGKETQYF.

The chain employs TRBV20-1 and TRBJ2-5; TRBD2 matches at 11 bases. The J call may be incorrect, as the DNA end agrees better with TRBJ2-7. Germline values: CDR1 DFQATT, CDR2 SNEGSKA (reference sequence). This CDR3 is 16 amino acids long. The CDR3, as DNA: TGCAGTGCTAGGGCTCTAGCGGGAGGAAACCCCTACGAGCAGTACTTC. It specifies CSARALAGGNPYEQYF.

This clonotype was counted ten times or more. This chain connects TRBV3-1 to TRBJ2-7; D ambiguous. Germline CDR1 is LGHDT and CDR2 is YNNKEL (reference sequence). The CDR3 is 16 residues long. Trimming pared 4 bases from V and 3 bases from J, leaving 19 bases between. CDR3 in DNA: TGTGCCAGCAGCCCGAGTCGAAGCAGTCTCAACTACGAGCAGTACTTC. Translated: CASSPSRSSLNYEQYF.

Many counts were recorded for this clonotype. The rearrangement joins TRBV4-1 to TRBJ2-5, with a weak D call TRBD2 (5 bases). V gave up 6 bases and J gave up 5 bases, with 19 bases separating them. This CDR3 has 15 residues. Germline V CDR1 and CDR2: MGHRA, YSYEKL. The CDR3 region is CASSPNGMRLETQYF. The CDR3 coding sequence is TGCGCCAGCAGTCCGAACGGGATGAGGCTGGAGACCCAGTACTTC.

This clonotype was recorded once. The germline gene is not matched at one end of the junction; a read error may be the cause. The chain uses TRBV5-1 and TRBJ1-4, with a weak D call TRBD1 (6 bases). Germline V gene lookup returns CDR1 SGHRS and CDR2 YFSETQ. This CDR3 is 15 amino acids long. In DNA form, the CDR3 reads TGCGCCAGCAGCGTCGGGACAACAACTAATGAAAAGCTGTTTTTT. Amino acids: CASSVGTTTNEKLFF.

The V gene is TRBV7-8, the J gene TRBJ2-1; 11 bases align to TRBD2. V shed 2 bases, J shed 6 bases, and the junction held 15 bases outside the gene matches. The length of the CDR3 is 19 residues. Germline lookup yields CDR1 SGHVS and CDR2 FQNEAQ. CDR3 residues: CASSLRGILAGGIINEQFF. The CDR3 DNA is TGTGCCAGCAGCTTACGTGGGATTCTAGCGGGAGGAATTATCAATGAGCAGTTCTTC.

This clonotype was seen only a few times. V is TRBV20-1 and J is TRBJ1-1, with D uncertain. The CDR3 extends over 11 amino acids. Germline V gene lookup returns CDR1 DFQATT and CDR2 SNEGSKA (reference sequence). Deletions cut 4 bases from V and 10 bases from J, with 13 bases between. The CDR3: CSATTTSRAFF. The CDR3, as DNA: TGCAGTGCTACAACTACAAGTAGAGCTTTCTTT.

The chain is built from TRBV27 and TRBJ1-1; 8 bases are shared with TRBD1. Germline CDR1 reads MNHEY; CDR2 reads SMNVEV (reference sequence). This CDR3 region has 15 residues. With 6 bases clipped from V and 8 bases from J, the junction kept 14 bases outside the gene matches. The CDR3 reads CASRRTGTGAPEAFF. CDR3 in DNA: TGTGCCAGCAGGAGAACCGGGACAGGAGCCCCGGAAGCTTTCTTT.

This chain connects TRBV3-1 to TRBJ2-2; 10 nucleotides agree with TRBD1. Looked up from germline, CDR1 is LGHDT and CDR2 is YNNKEL (reference sequence). V shed 1 base and J 3 bases; nucleotides not matched to a gene: 11. The length of the CDR3 is 19 residues. The CDR3 loop reads CASSQALRQGAQDTGELFF. The CDR3 DNA reads TGTGCCAGCAGCCAAGCCCTGCGACAGGGGGCGCAGGACACCGGGGAGCTGTTTTTT.

This clonotype was counted ten times or more. The genes are TRBV29-1 and TRBJ1-1, with D uncertain. Trimming removed 6 bases from V and 4 bases from J, with 9 bases in between. The CDR3 spans 11 residues. Germline CDR1 reads SQVTM; CDR2 reads ANQGSEA. In DNA form, the CDR3 reads TGCAGCGTCACCGGAAGCACTGAAGCTTTCTTT. This gives the protein CSVTGSTEAFF. The variable domain in full, with the rest retrieved from reference TRBV29-1 and TRBJ1-1, is SAVISQKPSRDICQRGTSLTIQCQVDSQVTMMFWYRQQPGQSLTLIATANQGSEATYESGFVIDKFPISRPNLTFSTLTVSNMSPEDSSIYLCSVTGSTEAFFGQGTRLTVV.

The V call is TRBV7-2, the J call TRBJ2-1; unclear D gene. CDR1 is SGHTA and CDR2 is FQGNSA in the germline V gene. V was clipped by 3 bases and J by 0 bases, with 6 bases between them. The CDR3 runs to 14 residues. For the CDR3, the DNA is TGTGCCAGCAGCTTGGTAGCCTCCTACAATGAGCAGTTCTTC. It yields the protein CASSLVASYNEQFF.

This clonotype showed up many times. The rearrangement uses TRBV27 and TRBJ1-6; D is undetermined. V was cut by 5 bases and J by 8 bases, with 10 bases left in between. Germline-derived CDR1 and CDR2 are MNHEY and SMNVEV (reference sequence). The CDR3 runs 13 residues. CDR3 region: CASSIKIDSPLHF. In nucleotides, the CDR3 is TGTGCCAGCAGTATCAAAATTGATTCACCCCTCCACTTT.

This clonotype came up a few times. The V and J genes are TRBV5-1 and TRBJ2-7; 12 bases are a match to TRBD2. CDR1 and CDR2 from the germline V gene are SGHRS and YFSETQ. The V gene end was trimmed by 0 bases and the J gene end by 0 bases; junction bases not matched to a gene: 7. CDR3 length: 18 residues. The CDR3 is CASSLAGGLAGNSYEQYF. The CDR3 DNA reads as TGCGCCAGCAGCTTGGCGGGTGGACTAGCGGGGAACTCCTACGAGCAGTACTTC.

The rearrangement uses TRBV20-1 and TRBJ1-2; 9 bases match TRBD1. Germline assignment: CDR1 DFQATT and CDR2 SNEGSKA (reference sequence). V lost 5 bases, J lost 5 bases, and 12 bases stayed unmatched. The CDR3 runs to 15 residues. The CDR3 DNA reads as TGCAGTGCTGCCAAATCCGGGACAGGGATTTATGGCTACACCTTC. Translated, it gives CSAAKSGTGIYGYTF.

This clonotype was seen a single time. The rearrangement joins TRBV29-1 to TRBJ1-4, with TRBD1 identical over 8 bases. V lost 7 bases, J lost 7 bases, and 8 bases stayed unmatched. The germline gives CDR1 SQVTM, CDR2 ANQGSEA. The CDR3 loop spans 13 amino acids. The DNA for the CDR3 is TGCAGCGCCCTGACAGGGGAGAGTGAAAAACTGTTTTTT. Its protein is CSALTGESEKLFF.